The clone carrying this TCR beta chain was counted ten times or more. Its antigen is not identified. TCRdb used MiXCR to reprocess the reads, holding one entry per CDR3 protein. The data contain about 830,000 distinct CDR3 sequences, approximately 32% of them singletons. The sample belongs to a study of T cell repertoires in cytomegalovirus infection. Across the study: Well-studied HLA-B-restricted CMV epitopes were used in the study alongside recently identified HLA-C-restricted ones. An indication of both CMV infection and matching HLA type came from public TCR beta signatures.

V was clipped by 0 bases and J by 8 bases; unmatched bases: 3. The CDR3 consists of 13 residues. Germline V lookup: CDR1 MNHEY, CDR2 SVGAGI. The origin of this receptor is a human donor in good health (CMV status not recorded). Some clones in this sample may be carry-over from other donors' samples. V usage is TRBV6-5 and J usage is TRBJ1-2, with 7 bases that match TRBD1. The starting material was cultured CD8+ T cells from PBMCs, obtained from culture after CMV antigen stimulation. The CDR3 reads CASSYSDRDGYTF. The CDR3 nucleotides are TGTGCCAGCAGTTACTCTGACAGGGACGGCTACACCTTC.